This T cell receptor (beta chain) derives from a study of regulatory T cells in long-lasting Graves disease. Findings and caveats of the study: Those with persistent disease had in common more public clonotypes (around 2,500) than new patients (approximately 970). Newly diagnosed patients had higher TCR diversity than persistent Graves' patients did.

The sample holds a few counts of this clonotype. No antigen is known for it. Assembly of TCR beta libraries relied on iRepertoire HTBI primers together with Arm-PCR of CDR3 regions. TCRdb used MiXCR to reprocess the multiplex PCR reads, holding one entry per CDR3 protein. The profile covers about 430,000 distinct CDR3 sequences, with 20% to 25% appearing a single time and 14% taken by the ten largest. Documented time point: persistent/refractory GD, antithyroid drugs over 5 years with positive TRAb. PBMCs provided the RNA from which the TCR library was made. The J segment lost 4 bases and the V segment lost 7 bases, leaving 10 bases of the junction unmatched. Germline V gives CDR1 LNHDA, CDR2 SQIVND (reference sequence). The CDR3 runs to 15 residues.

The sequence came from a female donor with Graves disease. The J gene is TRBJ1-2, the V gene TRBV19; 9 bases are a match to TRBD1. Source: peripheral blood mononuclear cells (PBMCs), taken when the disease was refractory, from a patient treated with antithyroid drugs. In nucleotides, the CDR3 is TGTGCCAGTACCCATGTGGACAGGGGAAGCTATGGCTACACCTTC. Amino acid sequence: CASTHVDRGSYGYTF.